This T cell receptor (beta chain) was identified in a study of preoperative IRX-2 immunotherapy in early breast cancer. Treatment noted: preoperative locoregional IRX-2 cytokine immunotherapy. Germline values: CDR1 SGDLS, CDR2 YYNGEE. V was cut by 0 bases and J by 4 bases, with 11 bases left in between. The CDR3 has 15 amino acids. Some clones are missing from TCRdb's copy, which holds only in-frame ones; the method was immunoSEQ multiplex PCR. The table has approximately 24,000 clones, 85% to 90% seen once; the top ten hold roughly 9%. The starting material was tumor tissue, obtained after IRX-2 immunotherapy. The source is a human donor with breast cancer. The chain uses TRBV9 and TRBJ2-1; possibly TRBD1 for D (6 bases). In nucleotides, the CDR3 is TGTGCCAGCAGCGTAGGGGGGCGGCAATACAATGAGCAGTTCTTC. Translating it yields CASSVGGRQYNEQFF.